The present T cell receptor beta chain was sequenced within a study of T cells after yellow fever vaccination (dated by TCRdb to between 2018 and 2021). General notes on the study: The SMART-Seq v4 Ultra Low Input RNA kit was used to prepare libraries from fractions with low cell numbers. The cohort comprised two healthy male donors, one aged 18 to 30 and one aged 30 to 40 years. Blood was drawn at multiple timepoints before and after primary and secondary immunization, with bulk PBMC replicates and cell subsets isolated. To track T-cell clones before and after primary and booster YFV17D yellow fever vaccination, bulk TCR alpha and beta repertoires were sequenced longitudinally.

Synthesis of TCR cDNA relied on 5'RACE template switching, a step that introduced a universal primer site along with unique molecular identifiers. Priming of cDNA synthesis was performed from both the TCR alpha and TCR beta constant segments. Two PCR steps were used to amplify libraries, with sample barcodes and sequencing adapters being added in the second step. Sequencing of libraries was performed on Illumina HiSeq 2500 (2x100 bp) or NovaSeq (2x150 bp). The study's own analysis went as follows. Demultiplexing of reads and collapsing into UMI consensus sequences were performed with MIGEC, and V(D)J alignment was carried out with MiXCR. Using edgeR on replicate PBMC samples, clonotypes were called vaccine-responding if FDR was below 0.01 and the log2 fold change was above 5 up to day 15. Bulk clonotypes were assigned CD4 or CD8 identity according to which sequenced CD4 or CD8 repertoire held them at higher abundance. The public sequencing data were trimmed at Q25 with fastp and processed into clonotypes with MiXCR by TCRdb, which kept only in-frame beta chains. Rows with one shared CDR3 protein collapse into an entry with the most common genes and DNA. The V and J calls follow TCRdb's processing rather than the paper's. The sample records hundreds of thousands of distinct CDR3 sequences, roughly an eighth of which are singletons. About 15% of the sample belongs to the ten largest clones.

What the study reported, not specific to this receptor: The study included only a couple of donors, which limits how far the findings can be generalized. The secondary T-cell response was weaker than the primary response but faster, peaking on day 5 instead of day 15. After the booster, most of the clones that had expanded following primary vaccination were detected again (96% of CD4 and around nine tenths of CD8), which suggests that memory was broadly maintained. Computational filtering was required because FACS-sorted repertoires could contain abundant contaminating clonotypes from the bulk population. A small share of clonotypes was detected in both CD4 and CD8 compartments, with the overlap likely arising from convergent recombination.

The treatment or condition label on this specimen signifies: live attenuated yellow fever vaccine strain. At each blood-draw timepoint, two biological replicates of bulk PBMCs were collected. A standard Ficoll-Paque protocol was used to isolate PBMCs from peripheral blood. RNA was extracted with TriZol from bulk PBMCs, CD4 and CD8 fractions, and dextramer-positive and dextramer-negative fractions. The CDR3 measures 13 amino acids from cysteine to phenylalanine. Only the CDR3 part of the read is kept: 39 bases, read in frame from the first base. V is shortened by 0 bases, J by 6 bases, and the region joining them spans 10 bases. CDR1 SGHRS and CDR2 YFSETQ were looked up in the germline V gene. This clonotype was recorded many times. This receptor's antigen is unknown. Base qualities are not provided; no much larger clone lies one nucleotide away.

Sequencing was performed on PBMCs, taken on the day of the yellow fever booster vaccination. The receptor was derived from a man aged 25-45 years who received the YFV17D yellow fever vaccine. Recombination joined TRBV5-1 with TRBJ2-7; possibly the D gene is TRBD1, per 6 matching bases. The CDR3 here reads CASSLVQGSEQYF. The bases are TGCGCCAGCAGCTTGGTACAGGGCAGCGAGCAGTACTTC.